Below are 27 T cell receptor beta chains sequenced from a single sample in a study of blood T cell repertoires in COVID-19. Assay: immunoSEQ multiplex PCR; the TCRdb copy retains only in-frame clones and omits some. The sample records about 160,000 clones, 60% to 85% being singletons. The specimen was peripheral blood. These receptors were obtained from a man between 65 and 85 years old with acute or convalescent COVID-19.

The chain uses TRBV28 and TRBJ2-3, with 7 bases that match TRBD2. Trimming took 4 bases from V and 3 from J; bases not matched to a gene: 7. The germline V gene encodes CDR1 MDHEN and CDR2 SYDVKM. This CDR3 spans 15 amino acids. CDR3 DNA sequence: TGTGCCAGCAGTTCCCTAGCGGAGCTGACAGATACGCAGTATTTT. Its translation is CASSSLAELTDTQYF.

The chain has TRBV27 and TRBJ2-1; D is unresolved. The CDR3 consists of 13 residues. With 4 bases removed from V and 3 bases from J, the gap between germline ends came to 7 bases. From germline, CDR1 is MNHEY and CDR2 SMNVEV (reference sequence). The CDR3 reads CASSSSVYNEQFF. Here the CDR3 DNA reads TGTGCCAGCAGTTCGTCGGTCTACAATGAGCAGTTCTTC.

Notes on this clone: Here the CDR3 omits its conserved ending phenylalanine or tryptophan, so a read error is the likely source. No DNA is shown, since the ends of the CDR3 on it are uncertain; the CDR3 is the one TCRdb lists. The chain uses TRBV7-9 and TRBJ2-3; the table's D gene call, TRBD2, was not cross checked with the DNA. Counting both end residues, the CDR3 totals 12 amino acids. The V gene's germline CDR1 is SEHNR and CDR2 FQNEAQ (reference sequence). The CDR3 sequence is CASSPAGGRPRL.

Notes on this clone: It may be a read error: a sequence one base away is much more abundant. This chain connects TRBV2 to TRBJ1-3, with D possibly being TRBD1 (5 bases). V was shortened by 6 bases and J by 0 bases, with 18 bases between the two germline ends. The CDR3 extends over 17 amino acids. Germline lookup yields CDR1 SNHLY and CDR2 FYNNEI. CDR3 amino acids: CASREWEGLNSGNTIYF. The CDR3 bases are TGTGCCAGCAGGGAGTGGGAGGGACTCAACTCTGGAAACACCATATATTTT.

This chain connects TRBV11-2 to TRBJ2-3; 14 nucleotides agree with TRBD2. Unmatched junction bases numbered 7, after V lost 4 bases and J lost 1 base. The germline V gene has CDR1 SGHAT and CDR2 FQNNGV. This CDR3 comprises 18 residues. Here the CDR3 DNA reads TGTGCCAGCAGCTCCGGGACTAGCGGGAGTGGGGGCACAGATACGCAGTATTTT. Protein sequence: CASSSGTSGSGGTDTQYF. Combining the CDR3 with reference TRBV11-2 and TRBJ2-3 gives the whole variable domain EAGVAQSPRYKIIEKRQSVAFWCNPISGHATLYWYQQILGQGPKLLIQFQNNGVVDDSQLPKDRFSAERLKGVDSTLKIQPAKLEDSAVYLCASSSGTSGSGGTDTQYFGPGTRLTVL.

V gene TRBV27 combines with J gene TRBJ2-7; no clear D gene. The ends were cut back, 6 bases at V and 3 bases at J, with 15 bases in the middle. The CDR3 has 14 amino acids. CDR1 MNHEY and CDR2 SMNVEV come from the germline V gene (reference sequence). The CDR3 bases are TGTGCCAGCAGCTCCCGAGAGCCGCTCTACGAGCAGTACTTC. Translation: CASSSREPLYEQYF.

This clone has more than one count but fewer than ten. This rearrangement joins TRBV28 to TRBJ1-5, with 8 bases identical to TRBD1. The trim removed 6 bases at V and 4 bases at J, leaving 11 bases unmatched. This CDR3 has 16 amino acids. The germline gives CDR1 MDHEN, CDR2 SYDVKM. DNA for the CDR3: TGTGCCAGCAGCTTTCCCGGGACAGGAATTAATCAGCCCCAGCATTTT. Translation: CASSFPGTGINQPQHF.

This chain joins TRBV10-2 and TRBJ2-7, with 9 bases lining up with TRBD1. CDR1 is WSHSY, CDR2 SAAADI, per germline. V trimming: 6 bases; J trimming: 2 bases; junction bases outside the gene matches: 11. The CDR3 has 16 amino acids. The CDR3: CASSQGQGDITYEQYF. The CDR3 nucleotides are TGCGCCAGCAGCCAGGGACAGGGCGACATAACCTACGAGCAGTACTTC.

This rearrangement joins TRBV28 to TRBJ2-1, with TRBD2 as a possible D gene (5 bases). Per germline, CDR1 MDHEN and CDR2 SYDVKM. CDR3 length equals 15 residues. With 3 bases removed from V and 5 bases from J, the gap between germline ends came to 14 bases. CDR3 amino acids: CASSFGDYLNNEQFF. DNA of the CDR3: TGTGCCAGCAGTTTTGGTGACTACCTTAACAATGAGCAGTTCTTC.

The chain carries TRBV11-3 and TRBJ2-7, with D hard to call. Germline assignment: CDR1 SGHNT and CDR2 YENEEA. The germline V and J ends were trimmed by 5 bases and 2 bases, with 13 bases remaining between them. This CDR3 has 14 amino acids. This CDR3 is CASSTRSYAYEQYF. CDR3 sequence (DNA): TGTGCCAGCAGCACAAGGAGCTATGCCTACGAGCAGTACTTC.

V gene TRBV5-1 combines with J gene TRBJ2-3; 11 nucleotides line up with TRBD2. The length of the CDR3 is 16 residues. With V trimmed by 3 bases and J by 6 bases, 9 bases remained unmatched. Looked up from germline, CDR1 is SGHRS and CDR2 is YFSETQ. The CDR3 spells CASSSGLADVRDTQYF. In DNA form, the CDR3 reads TGCGCCAGCAGCTCGGGACTAGCGGACGTTCGGGATACGCAGTATTTT.

The V gene is TRBV6-2 or TRBV6-3, the J gene TRBJ2-7; TRBD2 agrees at 8 bases. The CDR3 loop spans 15 amino acids. Trimming removed 6 bases from V and 7 bases from J; junction bases left unmatched: 14. Germline CDR1 and CDR2: MNHEY and SVGEGT. CDR3 region: CASSAQLAGLGEQYF. CDR3 DNA sequence: TGTGCCAGCAGCGCCCAGCTAGCGGGCCTGGGGGAGCAGTACTTC.

This clone turned up a few times. This rearrangement joins TRBV28 to TRBJ2-6; D is undetermined. Germline values: CDR1 MDHEN, CDR2 SYDVKM. The V end was cut by 2 bases, the J end by 4 bases, with 6 bases between. This CDR3 has 14 amino acids. CDR3 amino acids: CASSLHSGANVLTF. The CDR3 nucleotides read TGTGCCAGCAGTTTACACAGCGGGGCCAACGTCCTGACTTTC.

V gene TRBV7-3 combines with J gene TRBJ2-1, with 13 bases identical to TRBD2. V lost 2 bases, J lost 6 bases, and 4 bases stayed unmatched. This CDR3 has 16 residues. The germline CDR1 and CDR2 sequences are SGHTA and FQGTGA. CDR3 sequence (DNA): TGTGCCAGCAGCTTACTTACTAGCGGGAGGGGCAATGAGCAGTTCTTC. It codes for CASSLLTSGRGNEQFF.

This chain connects TRBV3-1 (or the pseudogene TRBV3-2) to TRBJ2-7; TRBD2 agrees at 10 bases. The V gene's germline CDR1 is LGHDT and CDR2 YNNKEL (reference sequence). Losses at the gene ends were 1 base for V and 0 bases for J; bases not matched to a gene: 12. CDR3 size: 19 residues. CDR3 region: CASSQAVWLAGASSYEQYF. For the CDR3, the DNA is TGTGCCAGCAGCCAAGCGGTTTGGCTAGCGGGGGCTAGCTCCTACGAGCAGTACTTC.

This clone was found a few times. The chain combines TRBV29-1 with TRBJ1-5; possible D gene TRBD1, 5 bases. The CDR3 covers 13 residues. The ends were cut back, 0 bases at V and 4 bases at J, with 7 bases in the middle. Germline V CDR1 and CDR2: SQVTM, ANQGSEA. CDR3 bases: TGCAGCGTTGAAGAGGGGGGAAATCAGCCCCAGCATTTT. This gives the protein CSVEEGGNQPQHF.

This chain uses TRBV6-5 with TRBJ2-5; TRBD1 matches 11 bases. Germline CDR1 and CDR2: MNHEY and SVGAGI. Losses at the gene ends were 4 bases for V and 5 bases for J; bases not matched to a gene: 6. The CDR3 is 15 amino acids. The CDR3 here is CASSWTGGSGETQYF. Here the CDR3 DNA reads TGTGCCAGCAGTTGGACAGGGGGCTCGGGGGAGACCCAGTACTTC.

This chain connects TRBV4-2 to TRBJ2-1, with 9 positions matching TRBD2. The CDR3 spans 19 residues. Per germline, CDR1 LGHNA and CDR2 YNFKEQ. V gave up 5 bases and J gave up 2 bases; unmatched junction bases: 16. CDR3 in amino acids: CASSRTGTSNPNAYNEQFF. For the CDR3, the DNA is TGTGCCAGCAGCAGAACCGGGACTAGCAACCCTAACGCCTACAATGAGCAGTTCTTC.

This clone was counted only a few times. The chain employs TRBV19 and TRBJ1-1; D is unclear. Looked up from germline, CDR1 is LNHDA and CDR2 is SQIVND (reference sequence). This CDR3 is 14 amino acids long. V lost 2 bases and J lost 3, with 10 bases in between. The CDR3 coding sequence is TGTGCCAGTAGTATATCTATTTCGGACACTGAAGCTTTCTTT. Protein: CASSISISDTEAFF.

The chain combines TRBV11-3 with TRBJ2-7; no clear D gene. The germline gives CDR1 SGHNT, CDR2 YENEEA. V gave up 1 base and J gave up 3 bases, with 16 bases separating them. The CDR3 is made up of 16 amino acids. The DNA of the CDR3 is TGTGCCAGCAGCTTAGCCGCCAGCCCTCCGGGCTACGAGCAGTACTTC. It specifies CASSLAASPPGYEQYF.

This rearrangement joins TRBV10-3 to TRBJ2-2, with 7 bases identical to TRBD1. The CDR3 is 16 residues long. Trimming took 2 bases from V and 4 from J; bases not matched to a gene: 7. Germline V gene sequence: CDR1 ENHRY, CDR2 SYGVKD. The CDR3 nucleotides read TGTGCCATCAGTGAGACACTAAACAGGGGCACCGGGGAGCTGTTTTTT. Amino acids: CAISETLNRGTGELFF.

This clone was detected only once. The chain couples TRBV5-5 to TRBJ2-5; D remains ambiguous. The CDR3 loop spans 14 amino acids. CDR1 and CDR2 from the germline V gene are SGHKS and YYEKEE (reference sequence). V was shortened by 0 bases and J by 0 bases, with 6 bases between the two germline ends. CDR3 in amino acids: CASSLGSYQETQYF. The DNA of the CDR3 is TGTGCCAGCAGCTTGGGGAGCTACCAAGAGACCCAGTACTTC.

There are a few counts of this clone. This chain connects TRBV5-6 to TRBJ2-5, with TRBD2 matching over 11 bases. Germline lookup yields CDR1 SGHDT and CDR2 YYEEEE. This CDR3 contains 15 residues. The J segment lost 5 bases and the V segment lost 3 bases, leaving 6 bases of the junction unmatched. The CDR3, as DNA: TGTGCCAGCAGCTATAGCGGGGGGGCCGGCGAGACCCAGTACTTC. Amino acids: CASSYSGGAGETQYF.

This chain links TRBV6-1 with TRBJ1-6; a possible D gene is TRBD1 (6 bases). The ends were cut back, 1 base at V and 7 bases at J, with 11 bases in the middle. This CDR3 has 15 residues. Germline CDR1 and CDR2: MNHNS and SASEGT. The CDR3 loop reads CASSEVDRRNSPLHF. The CDR3 coding sequence is TGTGCCAGCAGTGAAGTGGACAGAAGGAATTCACCCCTCCACTTT.

V gene TRBV6-5 combines with J gene TRBJ2-5, with D perhaps TRBD2 (6 bases). V dropped 0 bases and J dropped 4 bases, with 12 bases sitting between them. CDR1 and CDR2 from the germline V gene are MNHEY and SVGAGI. This CDR3 spans 15 amino acids. CDR3 bases: TGTGCCAGCAGTTACTCTAGCGGATTGGGAGAGACCCAGTACTTC. This gives the protein CASSYSSGLGETQYF.

The rearrangement uses TRBV6-5 and TRBJ2-3, with unresolved D. This CDR3 region has 14 residues. V dropped 4 bases and J dropped 0 bases, with 8 bases sitting between them. Germline lookup yields CDR1 MNHEY and CDR2 SVGAGI. CDR3 protein: CASSSTASTDTQYF. The DNA of the CDR3 is TGTGCCAGCAGTTCCACCGCGAGCACAGATACGCAGTATTTT.

The chain couples TRBV28 to TRBJ2-3; 7 bases are shared with TRBD1. Germline V gene data show CDR1 as MDHEN and CDR2 as SYDVKM. Trimming removed 6 bases from V and 3 bases from J; junction bases left unmatched: 3. This CDR3 is 13 amino acids long. The CDR3 sequence: CASRQQGTDTQYF. The CDR3 DNA reads TGTGCCAGCAGGCAACAGGGGACAGATACGCAGTATTTT.